This note documents a single T cell receptor beta chain sequence. This clonotype showed up just a few times. Its antigen specificity is not known. No base quality information exists; no much larger clone differs at one position. V and J lose 0 bases and 0 bases, and a span of 10 bases separates them. From the cysteine through the phenylalanine, the CDR3 covers 16 amino acids. Only the CDR3 DNA stays, 48 bases, in frame from base 1. Sequences KGHSH (CDR1) and LQKENI (CDR2) are obtained from the germline V gene. The sequencing machine was an Illumina NovaSeq 6000. TCRalpha and TCRbeta cDNA libraries were built by 5'RACE with constant-segment primers, adding sample barcodes and unique molecular identifiers. Trizol reagent was used to extract RNA from every sample. Library amplification was performed in two PCR steps, and a second sample barcode and Illumina TruSeq adapters were introduced in the second step. The libraries were sequenced on an Illumina NovaSeq using 2 x 150 bp paired-end reads. The paper's data handling went like this. Reads were demultiplexed and collapsed into UMI-guided consensus sequences with migec v1.2.7. With mixcr v2.1.11, UMI consensuses were aligned to TRA and TRB V and J templates and assembled into clonotypes. Expanded or contracted clonotypes were those called significant by both edgeR and NoisET, with noise models trained on biological replicates. For edgeR calls, a false discovery rate-adjusted p below 0.01 and a log2 fold-change threshold of 1 were applied. PCA with hierarchical clustering of max-normalized trajectories of the 1000 most abundant clonotypes was used as exploratory dynamics analysis. Separately sequenced CD4+ and CD8+ repertoires were used to assign a CD4 or CD8 phenotype to each responding clone. TCRdb ran its own pipeline on the public reads, namely fastp trimming at Q25 and MiXCR clone calling, and kept in-frame beta chains. Rows matching on CDR3 protein sequence are summarized as one entry with the most common DNA and genes. These V and J calls originate from TCRdb's pipeline instead of the authors' own analysis. Across this sample there are around 140,000 distinct CDR3 sequences, with 15% to 20% seen only once. Over 2% of the sample is in the top ten clones.

This record belongs to a study of T-cell memory formation after mild COVID-19 (dated by TCRdb to the early 2020s). Turning to the overall study: TCR sequence clusters from the two donors were found to be largely donor specific. In a couple of donors, T-cell clones that expanded and contracted after mild COVID-19 were followed by sequencing TCRalpha and TCRbeta repertoires longitudinally. The cohort was made up of two young adult volunteers, one female and one male, who were previously healthy.

PBMCs were isolated by Ficoll-Paque density gradient centrifugation. What the study reported, not specific to this receptor: Clones that contracted from day 15 to 85 showed balanced CD4/CD8 phenotypes, whereas a second wave of clones that expanded from day 15 to 37 leaned towards CD4+. Contracting CD4+ clones turned up mainly in the CM and EM memory subsets, whereas EMRA was where CD8+ clones were enriched. The second-wave clones that peaked on day 37 were not confirmed to be SARS-CoV-2 specific. Some responding clones were found in pre-infection memory, which suggests that pre-existing cross-reactive memory T cells took part in the SARS-CoV-2 response. The study included only a couple of mild cases, and larger cohorts that include severe cases with pre-infection samples were judged to be necessary.

The sequence was obtained from an adult woman who had mild COVID-19 (a few samples of this study predate the infection). The sample titles of this study are shuffled in the database, so cell type and time point are left out; the donor was told from shared clones. This receptor chain uses TRBV18 and TRBJ2-3; the D region possibly corresponds to TRBD1 (6 bases align). Sequencing was performed on PBMCs or a T cell subset sorted from them (not recorded which). DNA sequence: TGTGCCAGCTCACCACCGGGGACACAAAGCACAGATACGCAGTATTTT. It translates to CASSPPGTQSTDTQYF.